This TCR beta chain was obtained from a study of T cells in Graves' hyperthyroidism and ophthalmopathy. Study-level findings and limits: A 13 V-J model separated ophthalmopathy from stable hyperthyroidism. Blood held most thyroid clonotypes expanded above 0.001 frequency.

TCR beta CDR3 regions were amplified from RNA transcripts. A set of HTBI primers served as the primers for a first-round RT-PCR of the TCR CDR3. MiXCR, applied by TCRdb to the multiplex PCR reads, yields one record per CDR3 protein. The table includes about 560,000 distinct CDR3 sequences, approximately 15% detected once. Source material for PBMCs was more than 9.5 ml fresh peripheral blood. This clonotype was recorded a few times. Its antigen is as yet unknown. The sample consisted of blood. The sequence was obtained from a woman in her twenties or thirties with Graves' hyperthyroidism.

Here the CDR3 reads CASSQTDRGGGYEQYF. In DNA, the CDR3 is TGTGCCAGTAGTCAAACGGACAGGGGAGGAGGCTACGAGCAGTACTTC. This chain links TRBV19 with TRBJ2-7; 9 nucleotides align to TRBD1. Trimming cost V 5 bases and J 3 bases; bases outside gene matches: 11. The germline gives CDR1 LNHDA, CDR2 SQIVND (reference sequence). The CDR3 contains 16 residues. The full variable domain, in which reference TRBV19 and TRBJ2-7 provide the parts outside the CDR3, is DGGITQSPKYLFRKEGQNVTLSCEQNLNHDAMYWYRQDPGQGLRLIYYSQIVNDFQKGDIAEGYSVSREKKESFPLTVTSAQKNPTAFYLCASSQTDRGGGYEQYFGPGTRLTVT.